This is a list of T cell receptor beta chains from one sample in a study of blood T cell repertoires in COVID-19. Generated by immunoSEQ multiplex PCR, the TCRdb table keeps only in-frame clones and is missing some. The data show hundreds of thousands of clones, around 88% seen once. The sequenced sample was peripheral blood. The receptors stem from a woman in her twenties or thirties with COVID-19, enrolled during active disease. The CDR3 runs from the conserved cysteine through the conserved F or W. D genes are given only for firm matches. A clone size is listed for some rows: how often the clone was seen (once, few, many), or a class if it is expanded.

abundance: -
v_gene: TRBV10-3
d_gene: -
j_gene: TRBJ2-7
len: 16
CDR3aa: CAISESGQGFSYEQYF
CDR3nt: TGTGCCATCAGTGAGTCTGGTCAGGGGTTCTCCTACGAGCAGTACTTC

abundance: -
v_gene: TRBV7-6
d_gene: TRBD1
j_gene: TRBJ2-1
len: 17
CDR3aa: CASSLKLPGQGANEQFF
CDR3nt: TGTGCCAGCAGCTTAAAGTTACCTGGACAGGGTGCGAATGAGCAGTTCTTC

abundance: -
v_gene: TRBV2
d_gene: -
j_gene: TRBJ1-5
len: 11
CDR3aa: CASSSRGTQHF
CDR3nt: TGTGCCAGCAGTTCCCGGGGAACCCAGCATTTT

abundance: -
v_gene: TRBV5-4
d_gene: -
j_gene: TRBJ2-5
len: 12
CDR3aa: CASSLSRETQYF
CDR3nt: TGTGCCAGCAGCTTAAGCAGGGAGACCCAGTACTTC

abundance: -
v_gene: TRBV6-5
d_gene: TRBD1
j_gene: TRBJ1-2
len: 14
CDR3aa: CASSWGQGDYGYTF
CDR3nt: TGTGCCAGCAGCTGGGGACAGGGCGATTATGGCTACACCTTC

abundance: -
v_gene: TRBV9
d_gene: -
j_gene: TRBJ1-4
len: 14
CDR3aa: CASSGGGSNEKLFF
CDR3nt: TGTGCCAGCAGCGGGGGAGGGAGCAATGAAAAACTGTTTTTT

abundance: once
v_gene: TRBV19
d_gene: -
j_gene: TRBJ1-1
len: 13
CDR3aa: CASSIRGNTEAFF
CDR3nt: TGTGCCAGTAGTATTCGAGGGAACACTGAAGCTTTCTTT

abundance: -
v_gene: TRBV6-5
d_gene: TRBD1
j_gene: TRBJ1-2
len: 13
CDR3aa: CASRGTGDYGYTF
CDR3nt: TGTGCCAGCCGGGGGACAGGGGACTATGGCTACACCTTC

abundance: once
v_gene: TRBV7-6
d_gene: TRBD2
j_gene: TRBJ2-1
len: 18
CDR3aa: CASSFKPGLAGGNNEQFF
CDR3nt: TGTGCCAGCAGCTTTAAGCCGGGACTAGCGGGGGGCAACAATGAGCAGTTCTTC

abundance: once
v_gene: TRBV4-3
d_gene: -
j_gene: TRBJ1-1
len: 13
CDR3aa: CASSQEGDTEAFF
CDR3nt: TGCGCCAGCAGCCAGGAAGGAGACACTGAAGCTTTCTTT

abundance: -
v_gene: TRBV4-2
d_gene: -
j_gene: TRBJ2-3
len: 15
CDR3aa: CASSQIPVGGDTQYF
CDR3nt: TGTGCCAGCAGCCAAATACCCGTGGGGGGAGATACGCAGTATTTT

abundance: -
v_gene: TRBV7-2
d_gene: -
j_gene: TRBJ2-4
len: 12
CDR3aa: CASSQNRNIQYF
CDR3nt: TGTGCCAGCAGCCAAAATAGAAACATTCAGTACTTC

abundance: -
v_gene: TRBV18
d_gene: TRBD2
j_gene: TRBJ2-4
len: 20
CDR3aa: CASSPPASGSLHLAKNIQYF
CDR3nt: TGTGCCAGCTCACCACCGGCTAGCGGGAGTCTTCACCTAGCCAAAAACATTCAGTACTTC

abundance: -
v_gene: TRBV6-4
d_gene: -
j_gene: TRBJ1-6
len: 13
CDR3aa: CARERWANSPLHF
CDR3nt: TGTGCCAGGGAACGGTGGGCCAATTCACCCCTCCACTTT

abundance: -
v_gene: TRBV24-1
d_gene: -
j_gene: TRBJ1-2
len: 16
CDR3aa: CATSDSTAQAYYGYTF
CDR3nt: TGTGCCACCAGTGATTCGACAGCCCAGGCGTACTATGGCTACACCTTC

abundance: -
v_gene: TRBV7-2
d_gene: -
j_gene: TRBJ1-2
len: 15
CDR3aa: CASSLVQGPNYGYTF
CDR3nt: TGTGCCAGCAGCTTAGTACAGGGCCCTAACTATGGCTACACCTTC

abundance: -
v_gene: TRBV29-1
d_gene: -
j_gene: TRBJ2-3
len: 17
CDR3aa: CSVDGTSRGPRTDTQYF
CDR3nt: TGCAGCGTTGATGGGACTAGCAGGGGGCCTCGCACAGATACGCAGTATTTT

abundance: -
v_gene: TRBV11-3
d_gene: TRBD1
j_gene: TRBJ1-2
len: 15
CDR3aa: CASSSWKTGGFGYTF
CDR3nt: TGTGCCAGCAGCTCCTGGAAAACAGGGGGCTTCGGCTACACCTTC

abundance: once
v_gene: TRBV20-1
d_gene: -
j_gene: TRBJ1-5
len: 14
CDR3aa: CSASETGSNQPQHF
CDR3nt: TGCAGTGCTAGTGAAACGGGTAGCAATCAGCCCCAGCATTTT

abundance: -
v_gene: TRBV10-3
d_gene: TRBD1
j_gene: TRBJ1-2
len: 16
CDR3aa: CAISETMTGGGYGYTF
CDR3nt: TGTGCCATCAGTGAGACCATGACAGGGGGCGGCTATGGCTACACCTTC

abundance: few
v_gene: TRBV29-1
d_gene: -
j_gene: TRBJ2-1
len: 11
CDR3aa: CSGVLADEQFF
CDR3nt: TGCAGCGGCGTACTAGCCGATGAGCAGTTCTTC

abundance: -
v_gene: TRBV5-1
d_gene: TRBD1
j_gene: TRBJ2-3
len: 15
CDR3aa: CASSLADRATDTQYF
CDR3nt: TGCGCCAGCAGCTTGGCGGACAGGGCGACAGATACGCAGTATTTT

abundance: -
v_gene: TRBV7-8
d_gene: -
j_gene: TRBJ1-5
len: 15
CDR3aa: CASSPGWSAEQPQHF
CDR3nt: TGTGCCAGCAGCCCGGGATGGTCAGCCGAGCAGCCCCAGCATTTT

abundance: once
v_gene: TRBV6-5
d_gene: -
j_gene: TRBJ1-6
len: 13
CDR3aa: CASTQELNSPLHF
CDR3nt: TGTGCCAGCACCCAAGAGCTGAATTCACCCCTCCACTTT

abundance: -
v_gene: TRBV6-2/TRBV6-3
d_gene: TRBD2
j_gene: TRBJ2-1
len: 16
CDR3aa: CASSRGRLAGVEEQFF
CDR3nt: TGTGCCAGCAGTAGGGGGAGACTAGCGGGAGTAGAGGAGCAGTTCTTC

abundance: -
v_gene: TRBV29-1
d_gene: -
j_gene: TRBJ1-3
len: 14
CDR3aa: CSVAGGQPGNTIYF
CDR3nt: TGCAGCGTCGCAGGCGGACAGCCCGGAAACACCATATATTTT

abundance: -
v_gene: TRBV5-1
d_gene: TRBD1
j_gene: TRBJ2-4
len: 18
CDR3aa: CASSPGTDNILAKNIQYF
CDR3nt: TGCGCCAGCAGCCCAGGGACAGATAATATCTTGGCCAAAAACATTCAGTACTTC

abundance: -
v_gene: TRBV9
d_gene: TRBD1
j_gene: TRBJ1-1
len: 15
CDR3aa: CASSPRTGSVTEAFF
CDR3nt: TGTGCCAGCAGCCCCAGGACAGGGTCGGTCACTGAAGCTTTCTTT

abundance: -
v_gene: TRBV18
d_gene: -
j_gene: TRBJ2-5
len: 14
CDR3aa: CASSPQQTQETQYF
CDR3nt: TGTGCCAGCTCACCACAACAGACCCAAGAGACCCAGTACTTC

abundance: -
v_gene: TRBV30
d_gene: -
j_gene: TRBJ1-2
len: 15
CDR3aa: CAWSVGLTSNYGYTF
CDR3nt: TGTGCCTGGAGTGTGGGACTGACATCTAACTATGGCTACACCTTC

abundance: few
v_gene: TRBV29-1
d_gene: TRBD2
j_gene: TRBJ2-5
len: 12
CDR3aa: CSVRTDGLAEYF
CDR3nt: TGCAGCGTCCGAACCGATGGACTAGCAGAGTACTTC

abundance: -
v_gene: TRBV19
d_gene: -
j_gene: TRBJ2-1
len: 15
CDR3aa: CASSLGGLPNNEQFF
CDR3nt: TGTGCCAGTAGTCTTGGAGGACTCCCAAACAATGAGCAGTTCTTC

abundance: -
v_gene: TRBV11-3
d_gene: -
j_gene: TRBJ2-1
len: 14
CDR3aa: CASNERSPYNEQFF
CDR3nt: TGTGCCAGCAACGAGCGGAGCCCCTACAATGAGCAGTTCTTC

abundance: -
v_gene: TRBV5-8
d_gene: -
j_gene: TRBJ2-2
len: 17
CDR3aa: CASSLAAPSGNTGELFF
CDR3nt: TGTGCCAGCAGCTTGGCCGCCCCCTCGGGTAACACCGGGGAGCTGTTTTTT

abundance: -
v_gene: TRBV7-9
d_gene: TRBD1
j_gene: TRBJ1-4
len: 14
CDR3aa: CASSWGQNNEKLFF
CDR3nt: TGTGCCAGCAGCTGGGGACAGAATAATGAAAAACTGTTTTTT

abundance: -
v_gene: TRBV29-1
d_gene: -
j_gene: TRBJ2-1
len: 12
CDR3aa: CSVEWRYNEQFF
CDR3nt: TGCAGCGTTGAGTGGCGGTACAATGAGCAGTTCTTC

abundance: once
v_gene: TRBV7-2
d_gene: -
j_gene: TRBJ2-7
len: 11
CDR3aa: CASSLVALQYF
CDR3nt: TGTGCCAGCAGCTTAGTGGCCTTACAGTACTTC

abundance: -
v_gene: TRBV10-3
d_gene: TRBD1
j_gene: TRBJ1-1
len: 13
CDR3aa: CAISSDRDTEAFF
CDR3nt: TGTGCCATCAGTAGCGACAGGGACACTGAAGCTTTCTTT

abundance: once
v_gene: TRBV24-1
d_gene: TRBD1
j_gene: TRBJ2-5
len: 15
CDR3aa: CATSARTGVGETQYF
CDR3nt: TGTGCCACCAGTGCCAGGACAGGGGTGGGCGAGACCCAGTACTTC

abundance: -
v_gene: TRBV6-2/TRBV6-3
d_gene: -
j_gene: TRBJ1-2
len: 14
CDR3aa: CASSYATANYGYTF
CDR3nt: TGTGCCAGCAGTTACGCGACAGCCAACTATGGCTACACCTTC

abundance: few
v_gene: TRBV7-9
d_gene: TRBD2
j_gene: TRBJ2-2
len: 19
CDR3aa: CASSSPRRVAGGGTGELFF
CDR3nt: TGTGCCAGCAGCTCCCCCCGGAGGGTAGCGGGAGGTGGAACCGGGGAGCTGTTTTTT

abundance: many
v_gene: TRBV10-3
d_gene: TRBD1
j_gene: TRBJ1-1
len: 14
CDR3aa: CAIRETGWNTEAFF
CDR3nt: TGTGCCATCAGGGAGACAGGGTGGAACACTGAAGCTTTCTTT

abundance: -
v_gene: TRBV4-1
d_gene: TRBD1
j_gene: TRBJ1-5
len: 16
CDR3aa: CASSRAPGQGGQPQHF
CDR3nt: TGCGCCAGCAGCCGCGCTCCGGGACAGGGAGGTCAGCCCCAGCATTTT

abundance: -
v_gene: TRBV12-3/TRBV12-4
d_gene: -
j_gene: TRBJ1-5
len: 13
CDR3aa: CASSLSRVQPQHF
CDR3nt: TGTGCCAGCAGTTTGTCCAGGGTTCAGCCCCAGCATTTT